This T cell receptor beta chain was sequenced in a study of T cell responses to AZD1222 COVID-19 vaccine. General study findings and limits: Vaccination with two AZD1222 doses was followed by a rise in Spike-specific TCR breadth and depth. Regions 160-218 and 743-854 held dominance among vaccine-associated CD4 TCRs, which spanned spike.

The data were produced by immunoSEQ multiplex PCR, yet TCRdb's version contains in-frame clones alone and is incomplete. The repertoire has 140,000 to 150,000 clones, 80% to 90% of them found once; the top ten carry around 8%. About this clone itself: Its antigen is undetermined.

This CDR3 region has 11 residues. Trimming took off 0 bases at V and 14 bases at J, with 13 bases between the two ends. The germline V gene has CDR1 GTSNPN and CDR2 SVGIG (reference sequence). The clonotype originates from an adult in good health. The rearrangement joins TRBV30 to TRBJ1-2; D is unclear. The sample in question was peripheral blood, obtained on day 0 of AZD1222 vaccination. This CDR3 is CAWSVHEGGTF. As DNA, the CDR3 is TGTGCCTGGAGTGTACATGAGGGTGGGACCTTC.